This paragraph reports one T cell receptor (beta chain). The time point is: week 3, after first cycle of checkpoint inhibitor. The method was immunoSEQ multiplex PCR; TCRdb's version includes in-frame clones alone and lacks a portion of them. The repertoire holds about 10,000 clones, with over 75% as singletons. The V end lost 3 bases, the J end lost 8 bases, and 8 bases lay between the germline ends. Germline CDR1 and CDR2: SGHTA and FQGNSA. The CDR3 sequence is 12 residues long. The sample belongs to a study of blood T cell dynamics during melanoma immunotherapy. The chain employs TRBV7-2 and TRBJ2-1; no firm D call. The sample here was blood, taken from a patient treated with checkpoint blockade. The receptor comes from a human donor with melanoma. The CDR3: CASSFSHDEQFF. The CDR3 DNA reads TGTGCCAGCAGCTTCTCGCACGATGAGCAGTTCTTC.